These 20 T cell receptor beta chains were all obtained from the same sample, sequenced in a study of metastatic and nonmetastatic thyroid tumors (dated by TCRdb to the early 2020s). The method behind the library was PCR. Sequencing used an Illumina HiSeq 4000. The raw public reads went through TCRdb reprocessing: fastp at Q25, MiXCR clone calling, in-frame beta chains kept. The sample includes 50,000 to 70,000 clones, with roughly 4.1% observed a single time. Under 25% of the sample is held by the ten biggest clonotypes. Before undergoing thyroid surgery, none of the patients had been given any kind of treatment. Source material: blood. The receptors come from a female donor with papillary thyroid cancer or a benign thyroid nodule (not recorded which). Some clones in this sample may be carry-over from other donors' samples.

This clone showed up many times. This sequence joins TRBV18 and TRBJ2-1; D is unclear. The CDR3 is made up of 13 amino acids. The germline gives CDR1 KGHSH, CDR2 LQKENI. Deletions cut 1 base from V and 10 bases from J, with 11 bases between. Here the CDR3 DNA reads TGTGCCAGCTCACCACAGCCCGTGGAAGAGCAGTTCTTC. It yields the protein CASSPQPVEEQFF.

At least ten counts were recorded for this clone. The V and J genes are TRBV12-3 or TRBV12-4 and TRBJ1-4; D remains unclear. The CDR3 covers 12 residues. Trimming pared 3 bases from V and 7 bases from J, leaving 6 bases between. As DNA, the CDR3 is TGTGCCAGCAGTTTTTCGGGTGAAAAACTGTTTTTT. Protein: CASSFSGEKLFF.

As for this clone: Just one base apart from a much larger clone, this may be a read error. Other DNA sequences within the sample encode an identical CDR3. The chain couples TRBV20-1 to TRBJ1-1; weak D call: TRBD1 (5 bases). CDR1 DFQATT and CDR2 SNEGSKA come from the germline V gene (reference sequence). There are 11 residues in the CDR3. This CDR3 is CIPGGDTEAFF. The CDR3 bases are TGCATCCCCGGGGGAGACACTGAAGCTTTCTTT.

This clone was detected ten times or more. This chain links TRBV12-3 or TRBV12-4 with TRBJ2-7; 8 nucleotides line up with TRBD2. Unmatched junction bases numbered 15, after V lost 6 bases and J lost 2 bases. The CDR3 spans 17 residues. The CDR3 loop is CASSPVEAGERPYEQYF. CDR3 nucleotide sequence: TGTGCCAGCAGCCCGGTCGAAGCGGGAGAGCGTCCCTACGAGCAGTACTTC.

This clone was observed a handful of times. V and J are TRBV27 and TRBJ1-5, with a weak D call TRBD1 (6 bases). Germline CDR1 and CDR2: MNHEY and SMNVEV (reference sequence). V lost 9 bases and J 7 bases, leaving 16 bases between the germline ends. The length of the CDR3 is 13 residues. CDR3 protein: CASSTDSAQPQHF. In DNA, the CDR3 is TGTGCCAGTAGCACGGACAGTGCACAGCCCCAGCATTTT.

Many counts were recorded for this clone. The J gene is TRBJ1-2, the V gene TRBV11-3; D unclear. CDR3 length: 15 residues. Germline V gene data show CDR1 as SGHNT and CDR2 as YENEEA. Between the trimmed V and J ends, which lost 0 bases and 7 bases, there was a span of 15 bases. CDR3 sequence (DNA): TGTGCCAGCAGCTTAGAACTCGGGCTAGGGCTTGGCTACACCTTC. As protein: CASSLELGLGLGYTF.

This clone occurred many times. This chain uses TRBV5-1 with TRBJ2-5, with 8 bases fitting TRBD1. The CDR3 spans 16 residues. Germline CDR1 reads SGHRS; CDR2 reads YFSETQ. Losses at the gene ends were 0 bases for V and 0 bases for J; bases not matched to a gene: 4. The CDR3 nucleotides are TGCGCCAGCAGCTTGGACAGGGGGAGGTACCAAGAGACCCAGTACTTC. This gives the protein CASSLDRGRYQETQYF.

This clone has ten or more counts. The chain is built from TRBV11-3 and TRBJ2-3; 11 nucleotides agree with TRBD2. Germline loops: CDR1 SGHNT, CDR2 YENEEA. This CDR3 comprises 16 residues. V lost 6 bases to trimming and J lost 5 bases; unmatched junction nucleotides: 10. The CDR3: CASRKLAGATVDTQYF. The DNA for the CDR3 is TGTGCCAGCAGAAAACTAGCGGGAGCGACGGTAGATACGCAGTATTTT.

Only a few counts were recorded for this clone. The chain uses TRBV2 and TRBJ1-1; D not resolved. Trimming stripped 1 base from V and 7 bases from J, with 4 bases between. The CDR3 loop spans 11 amino acids. Germline V gives CDR1 SNHLY, CDR2 FYNNEI. The CDR3 DNA reads as TGTGCCAGCAGTGAAGTCTTTGAAGCTTTCTTT. This gives the protein CASSEVFEAFF. The variable domain in full, completed from reference TRBV2 and TRBJ1-1, reads EPEVTQTPSHQVTQMGQEVILRCVPISNHLYFYWYRQILGQKVEFLVSFYNNEISEKSEIFDDQFSVERPDGSNFTLKIRSTKLEDSAMYFCASSEVFEAFFGQGTRLTVV.

J is TRBJ2-1 and V is TRBV18; 10 nucleotides agree with TRBD2. With V trimmed by 1 base and J by 7 bases, 7 bases remained unmatched. The CDR3 spans 16 residues. Germline loops: CDR1 KGHSH, CDR2 LQKENI. The CDR3: CASSPRSGRVRNEQFF. Written as DNA, the CDR3 is TGTGCCAGCTCACCACGAAGCGGGAGGGTGCGTAATGAGCAGTTCTTC.

This clone was recorded many times. J is TRBJ2-7 and V is TRBV6-5; D is ambiguous. V dropped 0 bases and J dropped 0 bases, with 18 bases sitting between them. This CDR3 spans 18 amino acids. CDR1 MNHEY and CDR2 SVGAGI come from the germline V gene. CDR3 amino acids: CASSYSISTEDNSYEQYF. The CDR3 region has the DNA TGTGCCAGCAGTTACTCAATAAGTACCGAAGACAACTCCTACGAGCAGTACTTC.

This clone was seen repeatedly, ten times or more. Being one base from a much bigger clone, this may be a read error. Other DNA sequences in this sample translate to the same CDR3. The J gene is TRBJ1-5, the V gene TRBV2, with D unresolved. The CDR3 sequence is 17 residues long. Germline lookup yields CDR1 SNHLY and CDR2 FYNNEI. Here the CDR3 reads CASSTAPGWYSNQPQHF. Here the CDR3 DNA reads TGTGCCAGCAGTACGGCCCCGGGCTGGTATAGCAATCAGCCCCAGCACTTT.

This clone is medium-sized (0.01 to 0.1%) within its sample. The V call is TRBV10-3, the J call TRBJ2-3; TRBD1 matches 8 bases. This CDR3 has 16 residues. Germline V gives CDR1 ENHRY, CDR2 SYGVKD. Losses at the gene ends were 5 bases for V and 4 bases for J; bases not matched to a gene: 11. The CDR3 sequence is CAISRIGTGGSDTQYF. For the CDR3, the DNA is TGTGCCATCAGTAGAATTGGGACAGGAGGATCAGATACGCAGTATTTT.

This clone was counted between two and nine times. The chain employs TRBV3-1 and TRBJ2-2, with D unresolved. V was cut by 2 bases and J by 5 bases, with 9 bases left in between. The CDR3 sequence is 14 residues long. The germline gives CDR1 LGHDT, CDR2 YNNKEL (reference sequence). CDR3 region: CASSQTTVTGELFF. In DNA form, the CDR3 reads TGTGCCAGCAGCCAAACCACGGTTACCGGGGAGCTGTTTTTT.

This chain uses TRBV20-1 with TRBJ1-5; TRBD1 is a possible D gene (5 bases). There are 15 residues in the CDR3. V was pared by 5 bases and J by 6 bases, with 20 bases between. Looked up from germline, CDR1 is DFQATT and CDR2 is SNEGSKA (reference sequence). CDR3 amino acids: CSAVLTSVGGQPQHF. The CDR3 nucleotides are TGCAGTGCTGTACTGACTTCAGTGGGGGGTCAGCCCCAGCATTTT.

The sample holds many counts of this clone. J is TRBJ2-3 and V is TRBV10-2; D is unresolved. V was shortened by 0 bases and J by 5 bases, with 6 bases between the two germline ends. Germline-derived CDR1 and CDR2 are WSHSY and SAAADI. This CDR3 is built from 13 residues. CDR3 coding DNA: TGCGCCAGCAGTGAGTCTCCACTAGATACGCAGTATTTT. Residues: CASSESPLDTQYF.

This clone was picked up a small number of times. A much bigger clone sits one base away, suggesting this may be a read error. V usage is TRBV28 and J usage is TRBJ2-4; D not certain. Between the trimmed V and J ends, which lost 6 bases and 6 bases, there was a span of 24 bases. This CDR3 has 17 amino acids. Germline CDR1 MDHEN, CDR2 SYDVKM. The CDR3 spells CASSPGFRTSALNIQYF. CDR3 DNA: TGTGCCAGCAGCCCCGGGTTCCGCACGTCCGCGCTAAACATTCAGTACTTC.

At least ten counts were recorded for this clone. The V and J genes are TRBV11-3 and TRBJ2-1, with D uncertain. This CDR3 is 17 amino acids long. CDR1 and CDR2 from the germline V gene are SGHNT and YENEEA. V dropped 1 base and J dropped 0 bases, with 13 bases sitting between them. CDR3 sequence (DNA): TGTGCCAGCAGCTTAGCCCGTCCCCTGGGCTCCTACAATGAGCAGTTCTTC. Amino acids: CASSLARPLGSYNEQFF.

There are many counts of this clone. A junction end diverges from the germline sequence, so it may reflect a read error. This chain links TRBV5-1 with TRBJ2-7, with 7 bases aligning to TRBD2. CDR1 and CDR2 from the germline V gene are SGHRS and YFSETQ. This CDR3 region has 13 residues. The CDR3, as DNA: TGCGCCGGCAGCTTCGGGGGGTCCTACGAGCAGTACTTC. Amino acid sequence: CAGSFGGSYEQYF.

The rearrangement joins TRBV3-1 to TRBJ1-2; D gene uncertain. The V gene's germline CDR1 is LGHDT and CDR2 YNNKEL (reference sequence). This CDR3 has 13 residues. The germline V and J ends were trimmed by 2 bases and 4 bases, with 8 bases remaining between them. In nucleotides, the CDR3 is TGTGCCAGCAGCCAACGGGTGGCCTATGGCTACACCTTC. It specifies CASSQRVAYGYTF.